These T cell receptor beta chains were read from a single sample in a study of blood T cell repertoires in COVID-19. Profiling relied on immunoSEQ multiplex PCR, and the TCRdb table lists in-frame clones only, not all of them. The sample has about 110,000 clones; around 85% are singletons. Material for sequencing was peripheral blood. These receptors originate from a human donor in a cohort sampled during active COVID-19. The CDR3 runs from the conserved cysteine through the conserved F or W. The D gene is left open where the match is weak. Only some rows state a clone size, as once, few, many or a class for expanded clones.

CDR3: CASSLAGRSQPQHF; DNA: TGTGCCAGCAGCCTAGCGGGAAGGAGTCAGCCCCAGCATTTT; J: TRBJ1-5; D: NA; V: TRBV6-2/TRBV6-3; size: NA
CDR3: CATSRDLNGFYGYTF; DNA: TGTGCCACCAGCAGAGATTTAAACGGGTTCTATGGCTACACCTTC; J: TRBJ1-2; D: NA; V: TRBV15; size: NA
CDR3: CASSKATGTYEQYF; DNA: TGCGCCAGCAGCAAAGCGACAGGGACCTACGAGCAGTACTTC; J: TRBJ2-7; D: TRBD1; V: TRBV5-1; size: few
CDR3: CSAIETVNQPQHF; DNA: TGCAGTGCTATTGAGACAGTCAATCAGCCCCAGCATTTT; J: TRBJ1-5; D: NA; V: TRBV20-1; size: NA
CDR3: CASTFLGQGATGKLFF; DNA: TGTGCCAGTACCTTTCTCGGACAGGGGGCGACAGGAAAACTGTTTTTT; J: TRBJ1-4; D: TRBD1; V: TRBV19; size: NA
CDR3: CASSTTANTEAFF; DNA: TGTGCCAGTAGTACGACAGCTAACACTGAAGCTTTCTTT; J: TRBJ1-1; D: NA; V: TRBV19; size: NA
CDR3: CASSYGSTGELFF; DNA: TGTGCCAGCAGTTATGGTAGCACCGGGGAGCTGTTTTTT; J: TRBJ2-2; D: NA; V: TRBV6-2/TRBV6-3; size: NA
CDR3: CASSLGRSSGNTIYF; DNA: TGTGCCAGCAGCTTGGGGCGAAGCTCTGGAAACACCATATATTTT; J: TRBJ1-3; D: NA; V: TRBV7-2; size: NA
CDR3: CASSHLGQPSWYGYTF; DNA: TGTGCCAGCAGTCACCTCGGACAGCCCTCTTGGTATGGCTACACCTTC; J: TRBJ1-2; D: NA; V: TRBV6-6; size: once
CDR3: CASILTGNTEAFF; DNA: TGTGCCAGCATCCTGACAGGAAACACTGAAGCTTTCTTT; J: TRBJ1-1; D: NA; V: TRBV7-9; size: NA
CDR3: CASSLYGETGQFF; DNA: TGTGCCAGCAGCTTATACGGGGAAACGGGGCAGTTCTTC; J: TRBJ2-1; D: NA; V: TRBV11-3; size: NA
CDR3: CASSLRSPRDRNNSPLHF; DNA: TGCGCCAGCAGCTTAAGAAGCCCTCGGGACAGAAATAATTCACCCCTCCACTTT; J: TRBJ1-6; D: TRBD1; V: TRBV5-1; size: few
CDR3: CASSYPGQGRYGYTF; DNA: TGTGCCAGCAGTTACCCTGGACAGGGCCGCTATGGCTACACCTTC; J: TRBJ1-2; D: TRBD1; V: TRBV6-6; size: NA
CDR3: CASSQGNTEAFF; DNA: TGTGCCAGCAGCCAGGGGAACACTGAAGCTTTCTTT; J: TRBJ1-1; D: NA; V: TRBV5-4; size: NA
CDR3: CASSFGQGGETQYF; DNA: TGTGCCAGCAGTTTTGGACAGGGAGGAGAGACCCAGTACTTC; J: TRBJ2-5; D: TRBD1; V: TRBV28; size: NA
CDR3: CASSLASLSTDTQYF; DNA: TGCGCCAGCAGCTTGGCGAGCCTTAGCACAGATACGCAGTATTTT; J: TRBJ2-3; D: NA; V: TRBV5-1; size: NA
CDR3: CATSDRTGSGYTF; DNA: TGTGCCACCAGTGATCGGACAGGGAGTGGCTACACCTTC; J: TRBJ1-2; D: TRBD1; V: TRBV24-1; size: NA
CDR3: CASSYSILSSGNTIYF; DNA: TGTGCCAGCAGTTACAGCATTTTAAGCTCTGGAAACACCATATATTTT; J: TRBJ1-3; D: NA; V: TRBV6-5; size: NA
CDR3: CASSALGRSLGENIQYF; DNA: TGTGCCAGCAGTGCCCTCGGGAGATCCCTCGGAGAAAACATTCAGTACTTC; J: TRBJ2-4; D: NA; V: TRBV6-1; size: once
CDR3: CASSLAGTGARSPLHF; DNA: TGTGCCAGCAGTTTGGCCGGGACAGGGGCCCGGTCACCCCTCCACTTT; J: TRBJ1-6; D: TRBD1; V: TRBV6-5; size: NA
CDR3: CASKSGGSDGELFF; DNA: TGCGCCAGCAAGTCGGGGGGTTCAGACGGGGAGCTGTTTTTT; J: TRBJ2-2; D: TRBD2; V: TRBV5-1; size: once
CDR3: CASSFLPGLSYNEQFF; DNA: TGTGCCAGCAGTTTCTTGCCGGGTCTATCCTACAATGAGCAGTTCTTC; J: TRBJ2-1; D: NA; V: TRBV27; size: NA
CDR3: CASSSLAGGPIFSYEQYF; DNA: TGTGCCAGCAGTTCCCTAGCGGGGGGCCCCATTTTCTCCTACGAGCAGTACTTC; J: TRBJ2-7; D: TRBD2; V: TRBV27; size: NA
CDR3: CSAIEGQGSYGYTF; DNA: TGCAGTGCTATTGAAGGACAGGGGAGCTATGGCTACACCTTC; J: TRBJ1-2; D: TRBD1; V: TRBV20-1; size: NA
CDR3: CASSPGQGNSPLHF; DNA: TGTGCCAGCAGCCCCGGACAGGGGAATTCACCCCTCCACTTT; J: TRBJ1-6; D: TRBD1; V: TRBV7-2; size: NA